This T cell receptor beta chain was captured by sequencing in a study of STAT5B mutations in CD4+ large granular lymphocyte leukemia. V lost 2 bases to trimming and J lost 3 bases, with 7 bases between them. This CDR3 is built from 14 residues. Germline V lookup: CDR1 MNHEY, CDR2 SVGAGI. TCRdb keeps only in-frame clones here, not all; method: immunoSEQ multiplex PCR. Among about 18,000 clones listed, about 88% were seen once. The TCR was taken from a human donor in good health. Material for sequencing was CD4+ T cells from blood buffy coats. The V and J genes are TRBV6-5 and TRBJ2-2; D is unclear. The CDR3 DNA reads TGTGCCAGCAGTTACCGCACCCACACCGGGGAGCTGTTTTTT. Protein: CASSYRTHTGELFF.